This paragraph covers one TCR beta chain sequence. This receptor's antigen is unknown. Base quality data are lacking; no much larger clone is found one base away. This entry belongs to a study of Graves' ophthalmopathy and Graves' hyperthyroidism (dated by TCRdb to the late 2010s). Turning to the overall study: A patient counted as having stable hyperthyroidism if there was no progression to ophthalmopathy within 18 months of follow-up. An independent validation cohort was composed of roughly 19 hyperthyroidism patients and around 16 patients who later progressed from hyperthyroidism to ophthalmopathy. In over 5 hyperthyroidism patients, the T-cell repertoire of thyroid tissue was compared with the T-cell repertoire of blood. Following sample collection, hyperthyroidism patients were given methimazole at a starting dose of 30 mg daily, and ophthalmopathy patients were given high-dose intravenous methylprednisolone. In total, 120 to 150 blood samples were TCR-sequenced: fewer than 50 ophthalmopathy, 75 hyperthyroidism and around 17 hyperthyroidism-to-ophthalmopathy patients. To explore V-J signatures that separate ophthalmopathy from hyperthyroidism, a discovery set of about 98 patients was enrolled, consisting of under 50 with ophthalmopathy and about 60 with stable hyperthyroidism. The study used TCR beta repertoire signatures to distinguish Graves' ophthalmopathy from Graves' hyperthyroidism and to predict progression to ophthalmopathy. What the authors observed across the whole study: Among expanded thyroid clonotypes with frequency above 0.001, most also showed up in blood, which suggests that blood repertoires may reflect the thyroid immune response. No statistical method was used to set the sample size in advance, and the investigators knew which group each participant was assigned to. In validation, the model predicted ophthalmopathy progression with about 70% sensitivity and less than 80% specificity; about a dozen predicted patients were CT-confirmed with GO in a median of about 6.2 months. Ophthalmopathy was separated from stable hyperthyroidism by the 13-signature model with more than 85% sensitivity and around 81% specificity in cross-validation and with 80%/75% in the test set.

Including cysteine and phenylalanine, the CDR3 has 15 amino acids. Only the CDR3 part of the read is kept: 45 bases, read in frame from the first base. Relative to germline, V is missing 0 bases and J is missing 0 bases, with 2 bases of the junction outside any gene match. According to the germline V gene, CDR1 reads MGHRA and CDR2 reads YSYEKL. For repertoire sequencing, TCR beta CDR3 regions were amplified from RNA transcripts. The first round of RT-PCR was done with HTBI primers and the Qiagen OneStep RT-PCR kit, and was followed by a second round of multiplex PCR, then size selection and purification. Libraries were sequenced on an Illumina HiSeq2000 using paired-end 100 bp reads. From the authors' description of their analysis: SOAPnuke was used to process the reads, throwing out any read that had adapters, had uncalled bases, had a mean Phred below 15, or lacked an exact constant-primer or identifier match. COPE v1.2.5 was used to merge high-quality paired reads. Each unique nucleotide sequence was treated as a clonotype, and MiTCR v1.1 was used to align the clonotypes to the IMGT TRB V, D and J references. The analysis was limited to V-J combinations with a frequency above 0.0001, which together covered 99% to 99.2% of the repertoires. For each V-J combination, a TCR clonal expansion and chaos score was defined as the ratio of F50 clonal expansion to chaos observed in the TCRdist matrix. Features were reduced by Welch's t-statistics and random forest to 10 to 15 V-J combinations, which fed a naive Bayes classifier. The similarity between thyroid and blood repertoires was quantified using the Morisita-Horn index. The raw public reads went through TCRdb reprocessing: fastp at Q25, MiXCR clone calling, in-frame beta chains kept. Rows with one shared CDR3 protein collapse into an entry with the most common genes and DNA. TCRdb's processing, not the authors', yielded these V and J calls. The sample contains over a million distinct CDR3 sequences, about 36% of them found a single time. Together, the top ten hold around 10% of the sample.

Hyperthyroidism patients were newly diagnosed, with disease duration under 2 months, and aged 18 to 65 years. Patients with other autoimmune diseases, uncontrolled infections, pregnancy or lactation were excluded. Diagnosis was based on clinical symptoms, serum thyroxine, TRAb, thyroid ultrasound and orbital computed tomography. Total RNA was extracted with Trizol reagent and quality-checked on an Agilent 2100 Bioanalyzer. This TCR derives from an adult man with Graves' hyperthyroidism. The chain employs TRBV4-1 and TRBJ2-7; 7 bases in the middle match TRBD1. Sequencing was carried out using peripheral blood or thyroid tissue (not recorded which). The DNA sequence follows: TGCGCCAGCAGCCAAGAATCAGGGGGCTCCTACGAGCAGTACTTC. This gives the protein CASSQESGGSYEQYF.